The present entry profiles one T cell receptor (beta chain) with its context. What it binds is unknown. CDR3 size: 15 residues. The J segment lost 2 bases and the V segment lost 3 bases, leaving 8 bases of the junction unmatched. Germline V gene lookup returns CDR1 GTSNPN and CDR2 SVGIG (reference sequence). Since all of the isolated RNA was reverse transcribed, expressed TCRB transcripts were what got sequenced. TCRdb keeps only in-frame clones here, not all; method: immunoSEQ multiplex PCR. The data hold under 150,000 clones, with roughly 17% observed a single time. The sample originates from a study of beta chain features in type 1 diabetes. Every sorted population was more than 95% pure. Study-level findings and limits: TCRB CDR3s from Type 1 diabetes patients were moderately but significantly shorter in all four CD4+ subsets. Equally in patients and controls, PCR might preferentially amplify shorter templates.

This TCR was sampled from a man in his late teens or twenties with type 1 diabetes. The J gene is TRBJ2-7, the V gene TRBV30; 9 bases match TRBD2. Sequenced material: central memory CD4+ T cells from blood. The CDR3 loop reads CAWSPLAGFTYEQYF. In DNA form, the CDR3 reads TGTGCCTGGAGCCCCCTAGCGGGGTTTACCTACGAGCAGTACTTC. Drawing the rest from reference TRBV30 and TRBJ2-7, the complete variable domain is SQTIHQWPATLVQPVGSPLSLECTVEGTSNPNLYWYRQAAGRGLQLLFYSVGIGQISSEVPQNLSASRPQDRQFILSSKKLLLSDSGFYLCAWSPLAGFTYEQYFGPGTRLTVT.